This T cell receptor (beta chain) is drawn from a study of T cells after yellow fever vaccination. Study-wide background: In the case of low-cell-number fractions, SMART-Seq v4 Ultra Low Input was used for preparation.

Template-switching 5'RACE yielded the TCR cDNA; a universal primer site and UMIs were added in the process. TCRdb recomputed calls from the 5' RACE reads with MiXCR, one row per CDR3 protein. The table records hundreds of thousands of distinct CDR3 sequences, roughly 3.9% of them present only once. Study findings and constraints: Boosting was followed by the reappearance of most primary-vaccination clones (roughly 95% CD4, about 88% CD8). The secondary response was weaker, and its peak arrived faster, on day 5 versus 15.

The CDR3 has 14 amino acids. The germline CDR1 and CDR2 sequences are MGHDK and SYGVNS. V lost 0 bases, J lost 6 bases, and 11 bases lay in between. As regards this clonotype: Antigen: not known.

The chain uses TRBV25-1 and TRBJ2-5; D tentatively fits TRBD1 or TRBD2 (5 bases each). The sample consisted of PBMCs, taken 5 days after the yellow fever booster vaccination. This clonotype was obtained from a man between 18 and 35 years old who received the YFV17D yellow fever vaccine. The CDR3 here is CASSEYLGVKTQYF. The CDR3 DNA reads TGTGCCAGCAGTGAATATTTGGGGGTTAAGACCCAGTACTTC.